What follows are 6 T cell receptor beta chains derived from one specimen sequenced in a study of radiotherapy plus CTLA-4 blockade in lung cancer. Method: immunoSEQ multiplex PCR; TCRdb's copy keeps in-frame clones and lacks some. The profile shows 40,000 to 50,000 clones, 75% of them singletons. The sample was peripheral blood, taken from a patient treated with radiotherapy plus ipilimumab. The receptors here all came from a human donor with non-small cell lung cancer who had stable disease on radiotherapy plus ipilimumab.

The V call is TRBV19, the J call TRBJ1-3, with 7 bases lining up with TRBD1. This CDR3 is 15 amino acids long. The trim removed 4 bases at V and 0 bases at J, leaving 3 bases unmatched. Germline-derived CDR1 and CDR2 are LNHDA and SQIVND (reference sequence). CDR3 DNA: TGTGCCAGTAGTACAGGACAGGTCTCTGGAAACACCATATATTTT. As protein: CASSTGQVSGNTIYF.

There are a few counts of this clone. The chain recombines TRBV7-8 with TRBJ2-5; 13 bases are a match to TRBD2. V shed 1 base, J shed 4 bases, and the junction held 12 bases outside the gene matches. Germline loops: CDR1 SGHVS, CDR2 FQNEAQ. This CDR3 region has 19 residues. CDR3 region: CASSLGRTSGGLVRETQYF. CDR3 bases: TGTGCCAGCAGCTTAGGAAGGACTAGCGGGGGTCTAGTACGAGAGACCCAGTACTTC.

The chain has TRBV6-6 and TRBJ1-1; possibly TRBD1 for D (6 bases). Trimming cost V 10 bases and J 1 base, with 16 bases left between them. This CDR3 has 14 amino acids. The V gene's germline CDR1 is MNHNY and CDR2 SVGAGI (reference sequence). For the CDR3, the DNA is TGTGCCACCGAAACAGGGCTGGGGAACACTGAAGCTTTCTTT. Protein product: CATETGLGNTEAFF.

The chain employs TRBV5-1 and TRBJ1-2; D is undetermined. V shed 3 bases and J shed 7 bases, with 19 bases lying between them. CDR1 is SGHRS, CDR2 YFSETQ, per germline. The CDR3 consists of 15 residues. The CDR3 is CASSWGGRNTGGYTF. The CDR3 DNA reads as TGCGCCAGCAGCTGGGGAGGACGGAACACTGGTGGCTACACCTTC. The full variable domain, rest sourced from reference TRBV5-1 and TRBJ1-2, is KAGVTQTPRYLIKTRGQQVTLSCSPISGHRSVSWYQQTPGQGLQFLFEYFSETQRNKGNFPGRFSGRQFSNSRSEMNVSTLELGDSALYLCASSWGGRNTGGYTFGSGTRLTVV.

The rearrangement uses TRBV19 and TRBJ2-7; possibly TRBD1 for D (5 bases). Trimming stripped 4 bases from V and 0 bases from J, with 13 bases between. The CDR3 length is 15 residues. Germline V gives CDR1 LNHDA, CDR2 SQIVND (reference sequence). CDR3 nucleotide sequence: TGTGCCAGTAGTACGGCCGACAGCTTCTCCTACGAGCAGTACTTC. Translating gives CASSTADSFSYEQYF.

The rearrangement uses TRBV2 and TRBJ1-5; 8 positions agree with TRBD1. CDR1 and CDR2 (germline): SNHLY, FYNNEI. The V and J ends lost 6 bases and 7 bases, in that order; junction bases with no gene match: 11. CDR3 size: 15 residues. The CDR3 here is CASRQQGAFWQPQHF. CDR3 bases: TGTGCCAGCAGGCAGCAGGGGGCTTTCTGGCAGCCCCAGCATTTT.